Listed here is a single T cell receptor (beta chain). The sample belongs to a study of T cell changes during pregnancy in multiple sclerosis. V lost 0 bases to trimming and J lost 1 base, with 10 bases between them. This CDR3 region has 15 residues. The germline CDR1 and CDR2 sequences are SGHRS and YFSETQ. The protocol was immunoSEQ multiplex PCR, while the TCRdb copy is restricted to in-frame clones and leaves out a portion. The table records about 44,000 clones, 80% to 95% of them present only once. This TCR derives from a female donor with multiple sclerosis, enrolled in a pregnancy study. The specimen was CD4+ T cells from peripheral blood mononuclear cells, collected before pregnancy. The chain combines TRBV5-1 with TRBJ1-1, with a possible D match to TRBD1 (6 bases). The DNA for the CDR3 is TGCGCCAGCAGCTTGGTAGGGGGTTCGAACACTGAAGCTTTCTTT. The encoded protein is CASSLVGGSNTEAFF.